Below are 29 T cell receptor beta chains sequenced from a single sample in a study of T cell responses to AZD1222 COVID-19 vaccine. Using immunoSEQ multiplex PCR, the repertoire was profiled, and TCRdb retains in-frame clones only, with some absent. Of more than 150,000 clones listed, roughly 91% are singletons. Material: peripheral blood, obtained on day 0 of AZD1222 vaccination. The receptor source for this set is an adult in good health.

In this sample, this clone turned up once. The V gene is TRBV28, the J gene TRBJ1-1; D gene uncertain. Germline CDR1 reads MDHEN; CDR2 reads SYDVKM. The V end lost 2 bases, the J end lost 5 bases, and 9 bases lay between the germline ends. This CDR3 spans 13 amino acids. This CDR3 is CASSLDGGTEAFF. DNA of the CDR3: TGTGCCAGCAGTTTAGATGGAGGGACTGAAGCTTTCTTT.

This chain links TRBV4-2 with TRBJ1-4; 7 bases agree with TRBD1. V was pared by 9 bases and J by 5 bases, with 6 bases of the junction left unmatched. The CDR3 has 13 residues. The germline V gene encodes CDR1 LGHNA and CDR2 YNFKEQ. CDR3: CASQRQGNEKLFF. The CDR3 DNA sequence: TGTGCCAGTCAACGACAGGGCAATGAAAAACTGTTTTTT.

V and J are TRBV5-1 and TRBJ1-2, with D possibly being TRBD1 (5 bases). The ends were cut back, 0 bases at V and 4 bases at J, with 10 bases in the middle. The CDR3 runs 14 residues. The V gene's germline CDR1 is SGHRS and CDR2 YFSETQ. This CDR3 reads CASSLGQGIYGYTF. The CDR3 coding sequence is TGCGCCAGCAGCTTGGGCCAGGGAATCTATGGCTACACCTTC.

This clone turned up a few times. The chain recombines TRBV13 with TRBJ2-7, with no clear D. Deletions cut 0 bases from V and 2 bases from J, with 14 bases between. The CDR3 covers 16 residues. CDR1 is PRHDT, CDR2 FYEKMQ, per germline (reference sequence). The CDR3 here is CASSLGVAGATYEQYF. The CDR3 DNA reads as TGTGCCAGCAGCTTAGGGGTGGCAGGTGCCACCTACGAGCAGTACTTC.

V gene TRBV4-2 combines with J gene TRBJ2-2; possibly TRBD1 or TRBD2 for D (5 bases each). Germline lookup yields CDR1 LGHNA and CDR2 YNFKEQ. This CDR3 is built from 15 residues. With 3 bases removed from V and 5 bases from J, the gap between germline ends came to 13 bases. CDR3 sequence reads: CASSQVAGRTGELFF. In nucleotides, the CDR3 is TGTGCCAGCAGCCAGGTTGCAGGGAGAACCGGGGAGCTGTTTTTT.

This clone was recorded a few times. The chain has TRBV27 and TRBJ2-7, with TRBD1 as a possible D gene (6 bases). Deletions cut 4 bases from V and 0 bases from J, with 16 bases between. Germline assignment: CDR1 MNHEY and CDR2 SMNVEV (reference sequence). There are 16 residues in the CDR3. As DNA, the CDR3 is TGTGCCAGCAGTTCAGGACAGCCTCTTTTCTCCTACGAGCAGTACTTC. Encoded protein: CASSSGQPLFSYEQYF.

The gene calls are TRBV27 and TRBJ2-7; tentative D call: TRBD2 (6 bases). V lost 5 bases to trimming and J lost 4 bases, with 24 bases between them. This CDR3 is 17 amino acids long. Germline V gene sequence: CDR1 MNHEY, CDR2 SMNVEV (reference sequence). As DNA, the CDR3 is TGTGCCAGCAGTCGCGACTCGCCGGGGACTCATACATACGAGCAGTACTTC. This codes for CASSRDSPGTHTYEQYF.

The chain links TRBV9 to TRBJ2-7; 7 positions match TRBD1. The V and J ends lost 10 bases and 4 bases, in that order; junction bases with no gene match: 5. Germline V gene sequence: CDR1 SGDLS, CDR2 YYNGEE. The CDR3 runs 11 residues. In DNA form, the CDR3 reads TGTGCCTCCGGGACAGCTTACGAGCAGTACTTC. Translating gives CASGTAYEQYF.

The chain is built from TRBV27 and TRBJ2-7; 8 bases line up with TRBD1. In germline, CDR1 is MNHEY, CDR2 SMNVEV (reference sequence). The V and J ends lost 8 bases and 5 bases, in that order; junction bases with no gene match: 11. The CDR3 sequence is 14 residues long. CDR3 region: CASAEDRVYHEQYF. The CDR3 bases are TGTGCCAGCGCCGAGGACAGGGTCTACCACGAGCAGTACTTC.

The gene calls are TRBV12-5 and TRBJ2-3, with 10 positions matching TRBD2. Germline V CDR1 and CDR2: LGHNT, FRNRAP. This CDR3 has 16 residues. The V and J ends lost 0 bases and 1 base, in that order; junction bases with no gene match: 1. The chain's CDR3 is CASGLVSGGRTDTQYF. The CDR3 nucleotides read TGTGCTAGTGGTTTGGTTAGCGGGGGGCGCACAGATACGCAGTATTTT.

The rearrangement links TRBV6-5 to TRBJ2-6; D not resolved. Germline V gene data show CDR1 as MNHEY and CDR2 as SVGAGI. Trimming stripped 4 bases from V and 10 bases from J, with 17 bases between. The CDR3 covers 15 residues. For the CDR3, the DNA is TGTGCCAGCAGTTCCCTCCCGTTAGCCACAAACGTCCTGACTTTC. Protein product: CASSSLPLATNVLTF.

The J gene is TRBJ1-5, the V gene TRBV7-2; a possible D gene is TRBD1 (6 bases). The CDR3 loop spans 16 amino acids. Germline assignment: CDR1 SGHTA and CDR2 FQGNSA. V gave up 4 bases and J gave up 6 bases, with 19 bases separating them. CDR3 sequence: CASSSPFGGAGQPQHF. CDR3 DNA sequence: TGTGCCAGCAGCTCTCCGTTTGGGGGGGCGGGTCAGCCCCAGCATTTT.

The chain employs TRBV12-3 or TRBV12-4 and TRBJ1-2; D is possibly TRBD1 (6 bases). V was shortened by 5 bases and J by 8 bases, with 15 bases between the two germline ends. This CDR3 is built from 13 residues. The CDR3 DNA sequence: TGTGCCAGCAGTCTACAGGGTAACAAGGGCTACACCTTC. As protein: CASSLQGNKGYTF.

V is TRBV12-3 or TRBV12-4 and J is TRBJ2-7; no firm D call. This CDR3 has 13 amino acids. V shed 3 bases and J shed 2 bases, with 8 bases lying between them. CDR3 DNA sequence: TGTGCCAGCAGTTTCTTAAGGACCTACGAGCAGTACTTC. Encoded protein: CASSFLRTYEQYF.

The rearrangement joins TRBV2 to TRBJ2-5; no firm D call. This CDR3 has 14 amino acids. The germline CDR1 and CDR2 sequences are SNHLY and FYNNEI. The ends were cut back, 6 bases at V and 5 bases at J, with 16 bases in the middle. As DNA, the CDR3 is TGTGCCAGCAGGACTGACATGGTTGGGGAGACCCAGTACTTC. This codes for CASRTDMVGETQYF.

This chain uses TRBV3-1 (or the pseudogene TRBV3-2) with TRBJ2-1; 7 bases map to TRBD1. Germline CDR1 is LGHDT and CDR2 is YNNKEL (reference sequence). The CDR3 is made up of 15 amino acids. J gave up 2 bases and V 8 bases, and 9 bases lay outside the gene matches. The CDR3 protein is CASGRDSLPYNEQFF. CDR3 DNA sequence: TGTGCCAGCGGCCGGGACAGTCTTCCCTACAATGAGCAGTTCTTC.

J is TRBJ2-7 and V is TRBV10-1; tentatively, D is TRBD2 (6 bases). This CDR3 region has 14 residues. Trimming removed 0 bases from V and 7 bases from J, with 13 bases in between. Per the germline V gene, CDR1 is WNHNN and CDR2 is SYGVQD (reference sequence). CDR3 DNA sequence: TGCGCCAGCAGTGAGTCGGGACTCGGGGAGGAGCAGTACTTC. Encoded protein: CASSESGLGEEQYF.

This clone was detected a few times. The V call is TRBV21-1, the J call TRBJ2-7; TRBD1, as called in the table, went unchecked against the DNA. TRBV21-1 is deemed a pseudogene. This CDR3 has 15 residues. CDR3 DNA sequence: TGTGCCAGCAGCAAAAGAAGGGGGATCTCCTACGAGCAGTACTTC. Translated: CASSKRRGISYEQYF.

This clone was seen only once. The chain combines TRBV5-1 with TRBJ2-3, with TRBD2 matching over 14 bases. The ends lost 4 bases at V and 2 bases at J; junction bases unmatched: 3. The CDR3 loop spans 16 amino acids. Per the germline V gene, CDR1 is SGHRS and CDR2 is YFSETQ. CDR3 sequence: CASSPGLAGVTDTQYF. As DNA, the CDR3 is TGCGCCAGCAGCCCGGGACTAGCGGGAGTCACAGATACGCAGTATTTT.

This chain joins TRBV21-1 and TRBJ1-2; the listed D gene, TRBD1, was not tested against the DNA. TRBV21-1 is classified as a pseudogene. The CDR3 is made up of 15 amino acids. The CDR3 reads CASSKGRTANYGYTF. CDR3 sequence (DNA): TGTGCCAGCAGCAAAGGCCGGACAGCGAACTATGGCTACACCTTC.

The V call is TRBV7-2, the J call TRBJ2-2; no reliable D call. Trimming took off 2 bases at V and 2 bases at J, with 6 bases between the two ends. This CDR3 spans 14 amino acids. Germline CDR1 and CDR2: SGHTA and FQGNSA. As DNA, the CDR3 is TGTGCCAGCAGCTTACACCCAAACACCGGGGAGCTGTTTTTT. This translates into CASSLHPNTGELFF.

This clone was observed once. The J gene is TRBJ1-1, the V gene TRBV18; D is ambiguous. With 3 bases removed from V and 4 bases from J, the gap between germline ends came to 12 bases. Germline CDR1 KGHSH, CDR2 LQKENI. The CDR3 runs to 14 residues. CDR3 coding DNA: TGTGCCAGCTCACCGACTCGAGGCGTCACTGAAGCTTTCTTT. Translating gives CASSPTRGVTEAFF.

This sequence joins TRBV19 and TRBJ2-5, with 8 bases lining up with TRBD1. The CDR3 is 13 amino acids. The J segment lost 5 bases and the V segment lost 6 bases, leaving 5 bases of the junction unmatched. Germline lookup yields CDR1 LNHDA and CDR2 SQIVND (reference sequence). The CDR3 bases are TGTGCCAGTAGACCAGGGGGCGCGGAGACCCAGTACTTC. Protein: CASRPGGAETQYF.

The gene calls are TRBV7-7 and TRBJ2-3; perhaps TRBD2 as D (7 bases). Trimming removed 5 bases at V and 2 bases at J, with 14 bases between. Germline lookup yields CDR1 SSHAT and CDR2 FNYEAQ (reference sequence). The CDR3 covers 15 residues. The CDR3 loop is CASSSRGAPTDTQYF. Written as DNA, the CDR3 is TGTGCCAGCAGCAGTCGGGGGGCCCCCACAGATACGCAGTATTTT.

The chain joins TRBV19 to TRBJ2-7; D perhaps matches TRBD1 (6 bases). The CDR3 is 13 amino acids. Germline lookup yields CDR1 LNHDA and CDR2 SQIVND (reference sequence). V lost 5 bases and J 6 bases, leaving 14 bases between the germline ends. The DNA of the CDR3 is TGTGCCAGTAGTGCGGCCAGGGGTTTCGAGCAGTACTTC. Residues: CASSAARGFEQYF.

The rearrangement links TRBV11-2 to TRBJ1-2; D gene uncertain. The germline V gene encodes CDR1 SGHAT and CDR2 FQNNGV. This CDR3 spans 15 amino acids. V lost 3 bases and J lost 2, with 13 bases in between. The CDR3 loop reads CASSFFKGTNYGYTF. CDR3 coding DNA: TGTGCCAGCAGCTTCTTTAAGGGTACCAACTATGGCTACACCTTC.

This clone appeared a few times. The chain has TRBV5-5 and TRBJ2-3; tentatively, D is TRBD2 (7 bases). This CDR3 contains 18 residues. CDR1 is SGHKS, CDR2 YYEKEE, per germline (reference sequence). V dropped 0 bases and J dropped 2 bases, with 19 bases sitting between them. DNA for the CDR3: TGTGCCAGCAGCTTGGTCGGGGCGGGGGCCCTAAACACAGATACGCAGTATTTT. Protein sequence: CASSLVGAGALNTDTQYF.

The chain recombines TRBV28 with TRBJ1-1; maybe TRBD1 (6 bases). Per the germline V gene, CDR1 is MDHEN and CDR2 is SYDVKM. Deletions cut 11 bases from V and 0 bases from J, with 10 bases between. The length of the CDR3 is 12 residues. DNA of the CDR3: TGTGCCGGGGGGGGCTTGAACACTGAAGCTTTCTTT. It translates to CAGGGLNTEAFF.

The genes are TRBV3-1 (or the pseudogene TRBV3-2) and TRBJ2-1, with 8 bases fitting TRBD2. V lost 0 bases, J lost 7 bases, and 5 bases stayed unmatched. Per germline, CDR1 LGHDT and CDR2 YNNKEL (reference sequence). The CDR3 loop spans 15 amino acids. CDR3 loop: CASSQDGTRVNEQFF. The CDR3 DNA sequence: TGTGCCAGCAGCCAAGATGGGACTAGAGTAAATGAGCAGTTCTTC.